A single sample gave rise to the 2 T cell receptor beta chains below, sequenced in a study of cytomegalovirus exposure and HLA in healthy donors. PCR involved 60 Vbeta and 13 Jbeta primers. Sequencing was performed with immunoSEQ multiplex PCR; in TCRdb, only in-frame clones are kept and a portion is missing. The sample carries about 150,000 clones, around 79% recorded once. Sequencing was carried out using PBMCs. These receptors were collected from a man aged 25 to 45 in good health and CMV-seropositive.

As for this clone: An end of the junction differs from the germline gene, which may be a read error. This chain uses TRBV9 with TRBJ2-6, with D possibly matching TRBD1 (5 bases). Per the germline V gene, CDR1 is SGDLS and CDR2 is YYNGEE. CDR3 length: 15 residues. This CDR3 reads CASSPSVSGANGLTF. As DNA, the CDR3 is TGTGCCAGCAGCCCCTCCGTCTCTGGGGCCAACGGCCTGACTTTC.

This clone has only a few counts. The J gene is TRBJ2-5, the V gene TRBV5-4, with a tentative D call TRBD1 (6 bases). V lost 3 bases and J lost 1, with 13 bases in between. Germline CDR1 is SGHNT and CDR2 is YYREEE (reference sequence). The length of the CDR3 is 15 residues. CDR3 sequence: CASSSPGQLQETQYF. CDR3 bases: TGTGCCAGCAGCTCGCCGGGACAACTCCAAGAGACCCAGTACTTC.